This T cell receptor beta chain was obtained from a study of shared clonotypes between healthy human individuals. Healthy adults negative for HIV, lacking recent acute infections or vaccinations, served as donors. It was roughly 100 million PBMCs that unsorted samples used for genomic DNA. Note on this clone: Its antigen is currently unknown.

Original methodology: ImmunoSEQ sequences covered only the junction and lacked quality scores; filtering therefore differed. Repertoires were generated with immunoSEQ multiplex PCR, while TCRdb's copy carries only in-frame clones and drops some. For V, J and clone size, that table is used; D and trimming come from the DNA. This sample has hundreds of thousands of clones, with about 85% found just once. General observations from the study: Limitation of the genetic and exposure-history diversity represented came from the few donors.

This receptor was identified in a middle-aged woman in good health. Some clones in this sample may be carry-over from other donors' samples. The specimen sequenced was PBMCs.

The CDR3 DNA reads TGCAGCGTGACAGGGGGACCAAATGAAAAACTGTTTTTT. Translated: CSVTGGPNEKLFF. The rearrangement links TRBV29-1 to TRBJ1-4; TRBD1 matches 9 bases. The CDR3 length is 13 residues. Germline V gene sequence: CDR1 SQVTM, CDR2 ANQGSEA. Losses at the gene ends were 6 bases for V and 5 bases for J; bases not matched to a gene: 4.